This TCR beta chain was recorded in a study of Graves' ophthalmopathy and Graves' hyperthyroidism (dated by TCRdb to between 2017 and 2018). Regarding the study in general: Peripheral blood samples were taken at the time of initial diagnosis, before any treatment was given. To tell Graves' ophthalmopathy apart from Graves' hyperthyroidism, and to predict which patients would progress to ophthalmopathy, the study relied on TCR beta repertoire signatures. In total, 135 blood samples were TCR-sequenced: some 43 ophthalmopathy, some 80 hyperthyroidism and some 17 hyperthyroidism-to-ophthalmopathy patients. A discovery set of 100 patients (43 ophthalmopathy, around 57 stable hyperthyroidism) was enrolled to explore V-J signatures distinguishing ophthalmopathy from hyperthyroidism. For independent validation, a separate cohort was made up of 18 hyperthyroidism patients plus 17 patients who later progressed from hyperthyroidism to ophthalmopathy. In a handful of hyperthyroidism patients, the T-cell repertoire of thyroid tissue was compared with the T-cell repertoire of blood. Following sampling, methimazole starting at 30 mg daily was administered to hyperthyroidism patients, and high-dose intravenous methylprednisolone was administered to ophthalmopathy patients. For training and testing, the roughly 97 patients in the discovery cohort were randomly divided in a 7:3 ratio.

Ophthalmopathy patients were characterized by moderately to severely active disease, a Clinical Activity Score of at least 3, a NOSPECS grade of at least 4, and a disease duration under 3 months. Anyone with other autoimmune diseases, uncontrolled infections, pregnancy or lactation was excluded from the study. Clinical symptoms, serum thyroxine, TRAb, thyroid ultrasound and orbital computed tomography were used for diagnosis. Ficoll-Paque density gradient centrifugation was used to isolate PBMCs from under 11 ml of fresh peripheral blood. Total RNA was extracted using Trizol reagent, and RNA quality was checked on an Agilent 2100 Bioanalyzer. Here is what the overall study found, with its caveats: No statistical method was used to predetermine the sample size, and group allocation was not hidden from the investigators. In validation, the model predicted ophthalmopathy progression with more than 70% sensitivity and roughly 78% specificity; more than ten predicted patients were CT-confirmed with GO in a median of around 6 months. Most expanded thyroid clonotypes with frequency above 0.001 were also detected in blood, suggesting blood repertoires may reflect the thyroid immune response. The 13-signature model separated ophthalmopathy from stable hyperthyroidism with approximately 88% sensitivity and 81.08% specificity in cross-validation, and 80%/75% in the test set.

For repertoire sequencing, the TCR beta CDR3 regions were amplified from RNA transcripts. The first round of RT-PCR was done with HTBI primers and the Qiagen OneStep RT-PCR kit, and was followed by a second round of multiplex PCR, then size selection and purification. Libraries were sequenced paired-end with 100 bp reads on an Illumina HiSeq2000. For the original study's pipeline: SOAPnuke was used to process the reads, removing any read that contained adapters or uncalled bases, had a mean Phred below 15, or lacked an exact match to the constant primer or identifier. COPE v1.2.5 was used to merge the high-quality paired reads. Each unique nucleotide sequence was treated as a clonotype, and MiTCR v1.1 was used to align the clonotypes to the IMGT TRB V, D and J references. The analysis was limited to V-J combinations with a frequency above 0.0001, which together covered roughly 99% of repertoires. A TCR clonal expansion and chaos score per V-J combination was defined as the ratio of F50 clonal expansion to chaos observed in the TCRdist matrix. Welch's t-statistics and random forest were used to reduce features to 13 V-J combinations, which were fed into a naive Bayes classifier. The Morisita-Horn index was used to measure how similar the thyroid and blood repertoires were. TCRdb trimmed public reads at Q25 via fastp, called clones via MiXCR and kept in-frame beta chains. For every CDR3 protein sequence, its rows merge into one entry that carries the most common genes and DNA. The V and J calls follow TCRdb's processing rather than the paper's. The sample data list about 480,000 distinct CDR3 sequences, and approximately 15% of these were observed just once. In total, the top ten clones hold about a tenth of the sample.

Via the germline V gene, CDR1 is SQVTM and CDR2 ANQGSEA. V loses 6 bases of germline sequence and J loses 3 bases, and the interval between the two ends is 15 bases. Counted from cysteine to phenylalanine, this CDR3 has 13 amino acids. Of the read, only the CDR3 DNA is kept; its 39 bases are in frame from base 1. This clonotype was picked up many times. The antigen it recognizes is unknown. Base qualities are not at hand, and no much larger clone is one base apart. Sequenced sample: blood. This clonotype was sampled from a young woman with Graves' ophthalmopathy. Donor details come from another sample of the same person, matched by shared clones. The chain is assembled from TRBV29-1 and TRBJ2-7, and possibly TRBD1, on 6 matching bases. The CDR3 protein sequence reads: CSVRTGSDYEQYF. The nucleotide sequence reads TGCAGCGTGCGAACAGGGTCCGACTACGAGCAGTACTTC.